A selection of T cell receptor beta chains follows, all from one sample in a study of blood T cell repertoires in COVID-19. The repertoire was sequenced with immunoSEQ multiplex PCR; TCRdb's copy has only in-frame clones and lacks some. This table holds 150,000 to 200,000 clones, about 74% found once. The specimen sequenced was peripheral blood. The receptors originated from a woman older than 75 with acute or convalescent COVID-19. CDR3s include the opening cysteine and the closing phenylalanine or tryptophan. D genes are given only for firm matches. Expanded clones are given a class, and other clones once, few, many or no size at all.

DNA: TGTGCCAGCAGCCTAGCGGGAGGAACATACACAGATACGCAGTATTTT; CDR3: CASSLAGGTYTDTQYF; V: TRBV7-2; size: NA; J: TRBJ2-3; D: TRBD2
DNA: TGCGCCAGCAGCCAAGACTTCGCCGGAGGACCCTACAATGAGCAGTTCTTC; CDR3: CASSQDFAGGPYNEQFF; V: TRBV4-1; size: NA; J: TRBJ2-1; D: NA
DNA: TGTGCCAGCAGCCAAGATCGGACAGGGGGGTACGAAAAACTGTTTTTT; CDR3: CASSQDRTGGYEKLFF; V: TRBV4-2; size: NA; J: TRBJ1-4; D: TRBD1
DNA: TGCGCCAGCAGCCAAGGAGGGACTAGCGTATACAATGAGCAGTTCTTC; CDR3: CASSQGGTSVYNEQFF; V: TRBV4-3; size: NA; J: TRBJ2-1; D: TRBD2
DNA: TGTGCCAGCAGCCAAGTTCGGGCCGGGAACAATCAGCCCCAGCATTTT; CDR3: CASSQVRAGNNQPQHF; V: TRBV4-2; size: NA; J: TRBJ1-5; D: NA
DNA: TGCAGTGCTAGAGTCGCAGATACGCAGTATTTT; CDR3: CSARVADTQYF; V: TRBV20-1; size: NA; J: TRBJ2-3; D: NA
DNA: TGTGCCAGCAGTTGGCGACAGTCCTACGAGCAGTACTTC; CDR3: CASSWRQSYEQYF; V: TRBV6-5; size: NA; J: TRBJ2-7; D: NA
DNA: TGTGCCAGCAGCTTTCCGGACAGCCTCTCTGGAAACACCATATATTTT; CDR3: CASSFPDSLSGNTIYF; V: TRBV11-2; size: few; J: TRBJ1-3; D: NA
DNA: TGTGCCAGCAGCCAGGGACTAGCGGGAGGGAACATTTACGAGCAGTACTTC; CDR3: CASSQGLAGGNIYEQYF; V: TRBV11-2; size: NA; J: TRBJ2-7; D: TRBD2
DNA: TGTGCCAGCAGTTTAAGCCCGAGGCAGGGGGCATACGAGCAGTACTTC; CDR3: CASSLSPRQGAYEQYF; V: TRBV27; size: NA; J: TRBJ2-7; D: TRBD1
DNA: TGTGCCAGCAGCGCCGCCGGGGATAATGAGCAGTTCTTC; CDR3: CASSAAGDNEQFF; V: TRBV2; size: NA; J: TRBJ2-1; D: NA
DNA: TGCGCCAGCAGCGCCGGAGGGAAAAACATTCAGTACTTC; CDR3: CASSAGGKNIQYF; V: TRBV5-1; size: once; J: TRBJ2-4; D: NA
DNA: TGTGCCGGTCTTGCAGCCTACGAGCAGTACTTC; CDR3: CAGLAAYEQYF; V: TRBV27; size: NA; J: TRBJ2-7; D: NA
DNA: TGTGCCAGCAGTTCTGGGGCCTCTGGGGCCAACGTCCTGACTTTC; CDR3: CASSSGASGANVLTF; V: TRBV27; size: NA; J: TRBJ2-6; D: NA
DNA: TGTGCCAGCAGCCTGGGACAGGGGTACAATGAGCAGTTCTTC; CDR3: CASSLGQGYNEQFF; V: TRBV11-3; size: NA; J: TRBJ2-1; D: TRBD1
DNA: TGTGCCAGCAGTTTAAGTAGCGGGGGCAGGTCAGATACGCAGTATTTT; CDR3: CASSLSSGGRSDTQYF; V: TRBV28; size: NA; J: TRBJ2-3; D: TRBD2
DNA: TGTGCCAGCAGCTTACAGGGAATCAACACTGAAGCTTTCTTT; CDR3: CASSLQGINTEAFF; V: TRBV11-2; size: NA; J: TRBJ1-1; D: NA
DNA: TGTGCCAGCAGCCGAACTAGCGGGGGTTACTACAATGAGCAGTTCTTC; CDR3: CASSRTSGGYYNEQFF; V: TRBV5-5; size: few; J: TRBJ2-1; D: TRBD2